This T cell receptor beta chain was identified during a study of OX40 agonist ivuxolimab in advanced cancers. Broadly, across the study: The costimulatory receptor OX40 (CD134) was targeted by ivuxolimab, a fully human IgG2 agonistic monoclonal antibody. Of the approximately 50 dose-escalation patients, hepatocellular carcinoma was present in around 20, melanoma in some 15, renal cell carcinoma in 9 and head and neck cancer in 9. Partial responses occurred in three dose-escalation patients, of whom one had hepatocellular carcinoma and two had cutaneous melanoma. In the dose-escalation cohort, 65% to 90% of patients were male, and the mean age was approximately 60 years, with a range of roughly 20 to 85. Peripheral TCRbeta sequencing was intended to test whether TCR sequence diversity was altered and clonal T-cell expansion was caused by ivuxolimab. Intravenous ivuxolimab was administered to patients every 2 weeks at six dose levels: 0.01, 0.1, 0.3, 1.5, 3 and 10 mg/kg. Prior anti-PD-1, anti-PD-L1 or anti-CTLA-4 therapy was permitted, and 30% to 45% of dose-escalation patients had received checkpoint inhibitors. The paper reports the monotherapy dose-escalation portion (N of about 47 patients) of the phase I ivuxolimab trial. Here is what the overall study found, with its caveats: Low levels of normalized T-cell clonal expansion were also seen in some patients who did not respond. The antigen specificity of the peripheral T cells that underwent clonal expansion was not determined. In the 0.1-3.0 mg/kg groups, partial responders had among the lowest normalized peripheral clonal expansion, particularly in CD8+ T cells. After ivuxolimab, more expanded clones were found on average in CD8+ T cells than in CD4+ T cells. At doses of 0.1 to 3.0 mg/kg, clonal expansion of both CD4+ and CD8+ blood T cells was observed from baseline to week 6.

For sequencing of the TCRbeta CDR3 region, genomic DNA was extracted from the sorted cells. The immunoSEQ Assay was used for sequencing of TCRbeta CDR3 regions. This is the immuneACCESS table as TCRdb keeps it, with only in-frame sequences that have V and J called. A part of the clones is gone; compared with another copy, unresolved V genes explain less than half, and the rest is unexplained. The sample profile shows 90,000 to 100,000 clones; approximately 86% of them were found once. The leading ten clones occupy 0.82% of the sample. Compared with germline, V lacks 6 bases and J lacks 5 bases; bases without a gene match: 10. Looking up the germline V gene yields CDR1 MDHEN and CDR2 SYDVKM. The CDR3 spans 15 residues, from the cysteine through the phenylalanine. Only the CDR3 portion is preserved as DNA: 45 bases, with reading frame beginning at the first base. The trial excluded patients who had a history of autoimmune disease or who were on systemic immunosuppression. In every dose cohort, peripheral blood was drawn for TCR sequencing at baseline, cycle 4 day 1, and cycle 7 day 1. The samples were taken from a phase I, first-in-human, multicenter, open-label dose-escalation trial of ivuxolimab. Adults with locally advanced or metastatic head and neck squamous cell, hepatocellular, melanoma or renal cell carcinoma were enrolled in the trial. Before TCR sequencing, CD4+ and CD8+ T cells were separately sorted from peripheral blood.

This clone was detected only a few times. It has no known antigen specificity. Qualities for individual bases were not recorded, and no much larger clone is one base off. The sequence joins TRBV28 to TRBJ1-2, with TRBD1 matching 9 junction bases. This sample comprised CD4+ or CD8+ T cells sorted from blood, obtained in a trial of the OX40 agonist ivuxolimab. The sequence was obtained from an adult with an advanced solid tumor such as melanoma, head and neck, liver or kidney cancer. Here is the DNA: TGTGCCAGCAGCTCACCGCGGGGGACAGGGTATGGCTACACCTTC. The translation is CASSSPRGTGYGYTF.